These 22 T cell receptor beta chains were all obtained from the same sample, sequenced in a study of OX40 agonist ivuxolimab in advanced cancers. Produced via immunoSEQ multiplex PCR; TCRdb's table is partial and in-frame only. The table shows 71,000 or so clones, with more than 75% occurring only once. The sample consisted of CD4+ or CD8+ T cells sorted from blood, taken in a trial of the OX40 agonist ivuxolimab. The receptors were gathered from an adult with an advanced solid tumor such as melanoma, head and neck, liver or kidney cancer.

V gene TRBV21-1 combines with J gene TRBJ2-2. TRBV21-1 is a listed pseudogene. The length of the CDR3 is 15 residues. CDR3 nucleotides: TGTGCCAGCAGCAAAGGGGGACCTAACACCGGGGAGCTGTTTTTT. It codes for CASSKGGPNTGELFF.

The chain combines TRBV2 with TRBJ2-7; TRBD1 matches at 7 bases. The germline V gene has CDR1 SNHLY and CDR2 FYNNEI. CDR3 length: 14 residues. V dropped 3 bases and J dropped 5; count of bases not matched to a gene: 7. The CDR3, as DNA: TGTGCCAGCAGTGATTCCCCGGACAGGAACGAGCAGTACGTC. Its translation: CASSDSPDRNEQYV.

J is TRBJ1-1 and V is TRBV7-2, with D hard to call. Deletions cut 1 base from V and 2 bases from J, with 5 bases between. The germline CDR1 and CDR2 sequences are SGHTA and FQGNSA. This CDR3 contains 13 residues. CDR3 residues: CASSLVRNTEAFF. The DNA for the CDR3 is TGTGCCAGCAGCTTAGTCCGAAACACTGAAGCTTTCTTT.

The genes are TRBV6-5 and TRBJ2-3; TRBD1 matches 7 bases. CDR1 is MNHEY, CDR2 SVGAGI, per germline. The CDR3 sequence is 15 residues long. V lost 5 bases and J lost 3; bases outside the gene matches: 8. The CDR3 bases are TGTGCCAGCAGTACCAGCCCAGGGGGAACAGATACGCAGTATTTT. It specifies CASSTSPGGTDTQYF.

This chain uses TRBV7-2 with TRBJ2-1; TRBD2 might be the D (7 bases). V was trimmed by 1 base and J by 2 bases, leaving 15 bases between them. The CDR3 totals 17 residues. Germline values: CDR1 SGHTA, CDR2 FQGNSA. CDR3 DNA: TGTGCCAGCAGCTTAGTTGGGGGGGCTGACCCCTACAATGAGCAGTTCTTC. Its translation is CASSLVGGADPYNEQFF.

The chain is built from TRBV2 and TRBJ2-3; D gene uncertain. There are 12 residues in the CDR3. Looked up from germline, CDR1 is SNHLY and CDR2 is FYNNEI. Trimming stripped 7 bases from V and 5 bases from J, with 10 bases between. CDR3 loop: CASNRQLDTQYF. The CDR3 region has the DNA TGTGCCAGCAATAGGCAGCTAGATACGCAGTATTTT.

This chain uses TRBV28 with TRBJ2-7; D is possibly TRBD1 (6 bases). From germline, CDR1 is MDHEN and CDR2 SYDVKM. CDR3 length equals 13 residues. V lost 4 bases and J 7 bases, leaving 14 bases between the germline ends. This CDR3 reads CASSSPDRREQYF. CDR3 sequence (DNA): TGTGCCAGCAGTTCTCCGGACAGAAGAGAGCAGTACTTC.

V and J are TRBV5-4 and TRBJ2-4; D tentatively fits TRBD1 or TRBD2 (5 bases each). The CDR3 sequence is 16 residues long. V lost 4 bases to trimming and J lost 3 bases, with 17 bases between them. The germline V gene encodes CDR1 SGHNT and CDR2 YYREEE (reference sequence). The DNA of the CDR3 is TGTGCCAGCAGCGACTGGGACCCGTGGGACAAAAACATTCAGTACTTC. Translating it yields CASSDWDPWDKNIQYF.

As for this clone: Other DNA variants within this sample encode the same CDR3. The chain uses TRBV19 and TRBJ1-1; D uncertain. This CDR3 is 13 amino acids long. Germline V gene data show CDR1 as LNHDA and CDR2 as SQIVND (reference sequence). The V gene lost 3 bases and the J gene lost 0 bases, with 5 bases spanning the gap. Here the CDR3 DNA reads TGTGCCAGTAGTATCTTGCTGAACACTGAAGCTTTCTTT. Its protein product is CASSILLNTEAFF.

The V call is TRBV25-1, the J call TRBJ1-1; 7 bases fit TRBD1. The CDR3 runs to 15 residues. V trimming: 1 base; J trimming: 5 bases; junction bases outside the gene matches: 7. Germline CDR1 and CDR2: MGHDK and SYGVNS. As DNA, the CDR3 is TGTGCCAGCAGTGAATTCGGTGGCAGGGGGACTGAAGCTTTCTTT. Amino acid sequence: CASSEFGGRGTEAFF. Variable domain in full (rest from reference TRBV25-1 and TRBJ1-1): EADIYQTPRYLVIGTGKKITLECSQTMGHDKMYWYQQDPGMELHLIHYSYGVNSTEKGDLSSESTVSRIRTEHFPLTLESARPSHTSQYLCASSEFGGRGTEAFFGQGTRLTVV.

The gene calls are TRBV5-1 and TRBJ2-3; D tentatively fits TRBD1 or TRBD2 (6 bases each). Germline V gives CDR1 SGHRS, CDR2 YFSETQ. The CDR3 sequence is 14 residues long. Trimming took off 7 bases at V and 6 bases at J, with 18 bases between the two ends. The chain's CDR3 is CASSPTEGGDTQYF. CDR3 bases: TGCGCCAGCTCTCCCACCGAAGGGGGGGATACGCAGTATTTT.

The chain employs TRBV19 and TRBJ1-2; TRBD1 agrees at 9 bases. The CDR3 runs to 16 residues. Trimming removed 7 bases from V and 3 bases from J; junction bases left unmatched: 12. The V gene's germline CDR1 is LNHDA and CDR2 SQIVND (reference sequence). The CDR3 spells CASNDEQGARDYGYTF. The CDR3 nucleotides read TGTGCCAGTAATGATGAACAGGGGGCACGGGACTATGGCTACACCTTC.

The table lists this clone with a few counts. The V gene is TRBV11-2, the J gene TRBJ2-7; tentatively, D is TRBD2 (6 bases). The CDR3 runs 18 residues. Germline V gives CDR1 SGHAT, CDR2 FQNNGV. Between the trimmed V and J ends, which lost 3 bases and 3 bases, there was a span of 24 bases. CDR3 nucleotide sequence: TGTGCCAGCAGCTTCAACGCCCTTTTGCGGGACGGATTCTACGAGCAGTACTTC. This encodes CASSFNALLRDGFYEQYF.

V usage is TRBV5-4 and J usage is TRBJ2-5; 8 bases fit TRBD2. Germline CDR1 and CDR2: SGHNT and YYREEE (reference sequence). The CDR3 runs 15 residues. V was pared by 3 bases and J by 1 base, with 5 bases of the junction left unmatched. In nucleotides, the CDR3 is TGTGCCAGCAGCTATAACGGGGGGGTCCAAGAGACCCAGTACTTC. Translated: CASSYNGGVQETQYF. Together with reference TRBV5-4 and TRBJ2-5, the CDR3 gives the full variable domain: ETGVTQSPTHLIKTRGQQVTLRCSSQSGHNTVSWYQQALGQGPQFIFQYYREEENGRGNFPPRFSGLQFPNYSSELNVNALELDDSALYLCASSYNGGVQETQYFGPGTRLLVL.

This chain joins TRBV19 and TRBJ2-1; 10 positions agree with TRBD2. Trimming at V came to 3 bases and at J to 2 bases, leaving 1 base not matched to a gene. CDR1 and CDR2 (germline): LNHDA, SQIVND (reference sequence). CDR3 length: 15 residues. The CDR3 sequence: CASSMGTSAYNEQFF. For the CDR3, the DNA is TGTGCCAGTAGTATGGGGACTAGCGCCTACAATGAGCAGTTCTTC.

This clone was picked up many times. This chain uses TRBV30 with TRBJ1-5, with D tentatively TRBD1 (5 bases). The CDR3 extends over 14 amino acids. CDR1 is GTSNPN, CDR2 SVGIG, per germline (reference sequence). V dropped 1 base and J dropped 5 bases, with 12 bases sitting between them. This CDR3 is CAWSGQKDHQPQHF. CDR3 bases: TGTGCCTGGAGTGGACAGAAGGATCATCAGCCCCAGCATTTT.

V usage is TRBV6-6 and J usage is TRBJ2-3; TRBD2 agrees at 8 bases. Unmatched junction bases numbered 7, after V lost 7 bases and J lost 1 base. Germline CDR1 MNHNY, CDR2 SVGAGI (reference sequence). The CDR3 has 15 amino acids. In DNA form, the CDR3 reads TGTGCCAGCACCCGAAGCGGGGGCGGCACAGATACGCAGTATTTT. Translation gives CASTRSGGGTDTQYF.

This clone came up once. The chain couples TRBV18 to TRBJ2-7, with D possibly matching TRBD1 (6 bases). V lost 2 bases to trimming and J lost 1 base, with 9 bases between them. The germline CDR1 and CDR2 sequences are KGHSH and LQKENI. The CDR3 is 14 amino acids. The CDR3 DNA sequence: TGTGCCAGCTCACCATCAGGGGTTTCCTACGAGCAGTACTTC. Protein product: CASSPSGVSYEQYF.

This chain joins TRBV18 and TRBJ2-1; 9 nucleotides agree with TRBD1. V lost 4 bases, J lost 8 bases, and 3 bases stayed unmatched. The CDR3 covers 13 residues. In germline, CDR1 is KGHSH, CDR2 LQKENI. CDR3 region: CASSRDRVDEQFF. The CDR3 DNA is TGTGCCAGCTCACGGGACAGGGTGGATGAGCAGTTCTTC.

The chain couples TRBV7-2 to TRBJ1-2; 7 nucleotides align to TRBD1. V lost 2 bases, J lost 8 bases, and 8 bases stayed unmatched. Germline-derived CDR1 and CDR2 are SGHTA and FQGNSA. This CDR3 has 14 amino acids. The CDR3: CASSLFRQGNGYTF. The CDR3 DNA reads TGTGCCAGCAGCTTATTTAGACAGGGAAACGGCTACACCTTC.

The CDR3 sequence is CASSYQGGATNEKLFF. CDR3 DNA: TGTGCCAGCAGTTATCAGGGGGGGGCAACTAATGAAAAACTGTTTTTT. The chain has TRBV6-6 and TRBJ1-4, with 7 bases that match TRBD1. The CDR3 length is 16 residues. Germline V gives CDR1 MNHNY, CDR2 SVGAGI (reference sequence). Germline trimming cut 3 bases from V and 0 bases from J; bases unmatched to any gene: 4.

The V and J genes are TRBV5-1 and TRBJ1-1; D gene unclear. CDR3 length: 13 residues. V was cut by 0 bases and J by 2 bases, with 5 bases left in between. Germline V gene lookup returns CDR1 SGHRS and CDR2 YFSETQ. The CDR3 loop reads CASSLGPNTEAFF. In DNA, the CDR3 is TGCGCCAGCAGCTTGGGACCTAACACTGAAGCTTTCTTT.